Shown below are 27 T cell receptor beta chains from a single sample sequenced in a study of blood T cell repertoires in COVID-19. Sequenced by immunoSEQ multiplex PCR; TCRdb stores in-frame clones only, minus some. The sample holds approximately 260,000 clones; around 83% are singletons and the top ten take about 4%. The sample taken for sequencing was peripheral blood. Source of these receptors: a man aged 18-30 years with active or convalescent COVID-19.

This chain links TRBV28 with TRBJ1-3; 8 bases align to TRBD1. After removal of 7 bases from V and 8 bases from J, the junction contained 16 bases not matched to a gene. The length of the CDR3 is 16 residues. Germline V gives CDR1 MDHEN, CDR2 SYDVKM. The DNA for the CDR3 is TGTGCCAGCAAAACACAGGGGGAGTATCTAGGGTACACCATATATTTT. It translates to CASKTQGEYLGYTIYF.

The chain combines TRBV2 with TRBJ2-5; D is possibly TRBD1 (6 bases). Germline V CDR1 and CDR2: SNHLY, FYNNEI. V lost 9 bases and J 5 bases, leaving 13 bases between the germline ends. CDR3 length: 12 amino acids. For the CDR3, the DNA is TGTGCCAGTGAGGGACATCGGGAGACCCAGTACTTC. Translating gives CASEGHRETQYF.

This chain joins TRBV2 and TRBJ2-5, with a tentative D call TRBD1 (6 bases). Germline V gene data show CDR1 as SNHLY and CDR2 as FYNNEI. V gave up 6 bases and J gave up 1 base, with 15 bases separating them. The CDR3 has 15 amino acids. The CDR3 protein is CASSPRQGSQETQYF. The CDR3 DNA follows: TGTGCCAGCAGCCCCCGGCAGGGGAGCCAAGAGACCCAGTACTTC.

The CDR3 DNA reads TGTGCCAGCAGCCAGCTACAGGGCGTTTCGGGAAACACCATATATTTT. As protein: CASSQLQGVSGNTIYF. The rearrangement joins TRBV3-1 (or the pseudogene TRBV3-2) to TRBJ1-3; possible D gene TRBD1, 6 bases. Per the germline V gene, CDR1 is LGHDT and CDR2 is YNNKEL (reference sequence). V lost 3 bases to trimming and J lost 4 bases, with 16 bases between them. CDR3 length: 16 residues.

This chain joins TRBV4-2 and TRBJ1-5, with 7 nucleotides matching TRBD1. V was pared by 4 bases and J by 4 bases, with 7 bases of the junction left unmatched. The CDR3 is made up of 15 amino acids. Germline V gene sequence: CDR1 LGHNA, CDR2 YNFKEQ. CDR3 protein: CASSLVRDRNQPQHF. The CDR3 DNA is TGTGCCAGCAGCCTAGTCCGGGACAGAAATCAGCCCCAGCATTTT.

The chain uses TRBV5-1 and TRBJ1-2; D uncertain. From germline, CDR1 is SGHRS and CDR2 YFSETQ. The CDR3 has 13 amino acids. V lost 2 bases and J lost 4, with 9 bases in between. This CDR3 is CASSFQSIYGYTF. For the CDR3, the DNA is TGCGCCAGCAGCTTCCAGTCAATCTATGGCTACACCTTC.

This rearrangement joins TRBV12-5 to TRBJ2-4, with TRBD1 matching 8 bases. V dropped 5 bases and J dropped 15; count of bases not matched to a gene: 24. The CDR3 runs 17 residues. Germline CDR1 is LGHNT and CDR2 is FRNRAP. The CDR3 sequence is CASGLLPPGQEPNRGYF. The CDR3 nucleotides are TGTGCTAGTGGTCTCCTACCCCCGGGACAGGAGCCTAACCGCGGGTACTTC.

In the case of this clone: Its ends do not fully match the called genes, so a read error is possible. The rearrangement links TRBV4-1 to TRBJ1-6; D perhaps matches TRBD1 (5 bases). Germline V gives CDR1 MGHRA, CDR2 YSYEKL. This CDR3 comprises 13 residues. In DNA form, the CDR3 reads TGCGCCAGCTCGCGTAGGGGTAATTCATCCCTCCACTTT. Translation: CASSRRGNSSLHF.

This rearrangement joins TRBV28 to TRBJ1-2; D not certain. This CDR3 region has 13 residues. V was trimmed by 6 bases and J by 4 bases, leaving 12 bases between them. Germline loops: CDR1 MDHEN, CDR2 SYDVKM. CDR3 sequence reads: CASRNSGIYGYTF. The DNA for the CDR3 is TGTGCCAGCAGGAACTCAGGCATCTATGGCTACACCTTC.

The gene calls are TRBV28 and TRBJ2-7, with D tentatively TRBD1 (6 bases). In germline, CDR1 is MDHEN, CDR2 SYDVKM. The CDR3 totals 14 residues. V was shortened by 7 bases and J by 2 bases, with 15 bases between the two germline ends. In DNA form, the CDR3 reads TGTGCCAGCAAAAGCCCAGACAGGCCCTACGAGCAGTACTTC. Encoded protein: CASKSPDRPYEQYF.

The chain carries TRBV19 and TRBJ1-3; maybe TRBD1 (5 bases). Germline CDR1 and CDR2: LNHDA and SQIVND (reference sequence). Trimming stripped 5 bases from V and 4 bases from J, with 15 bases between. There are 15 residues in the CDR3. CDR3 region: CASSVQGGRGNTIYF. CDR3 nucleotide sequence: TGTGCCAGTAGTGTTCAGGGAGGCCGCGGAAACACCATATATTTT.

The gene calls are TRBV4-2 and TRBJ2-7; the D gene is possibly TRBD1 (6 bases). The CDR3 has 12 amino acids. The V end lost 0 bases, the J end lost 10 bases, and 10 bases lay between the germline ends. The germline CDR1 and CDR2 sequences are LGHNA and YNFKEQ. CDR3 residues: CASSQERQVQYF. The CDR3 coding sequence is TGTGCCAGCAGCCAAGAAAGACAGGTCCAGTACTTC.

This clone was counted a single time. This sequence joins TRBV27 and TRBJ2-7; no definite D call. CDR3 length: 14 amino acids. Trimming cost V 7 bases and J 2 bases, with 15 bases left between them. Germline CDR1 is MNHEY and CDR2 is SMNVEV (reference sequence). CDR3 loop: CASTPPLRPYEQYF. The CDR3 nucleotides are TGTGCCAGCACCCCCCCGCTGCGGCCCTACGAGCAGTACTTC.

V usage is TRBV9 and J usage is TRBJ1-3; D gene uncertain. Germline V lookup: CDR1 SGDLS, CDR2 YYNGEE. V gave up 5 bases and J gave up 8 bases, with 14 bases separating them. The CDR3 has 13 residues. The CDR3: CASSSVGLDTIYF. For the CDR3, the DNA is TGTGCCAGCAGTTCAGTTGGCCTGGACACCATATATTTT.

This clone was seen a handful of times. This rearrangement joins TRBV7-9 to TRBJ2-7; 8 bases map to TRBD2. CDR1 is SEHNR and CDR2 is FQNEAQ in the germline V gene (reference sequence). Germline trimming cut 1 base from V and 4 bases from J; bases unmatched to any gene: 9. The CDR3 spans 16 residues. CDR3 nucleotides: TGTGCCAGCAGCTTAGGATTAGCGGGAAACATATACGAGCAGTACTTC. Protein product: CASSLGLAGNIYEQYF.

The chain carries TRBV6-5 and TRBJ1-5; 7 bases align to TRBD1. The CDR3 loop spans 14 amino acids. V was clipped by 6 bases and J by 4 bases; unmatched bases: 6. CDR1 and CDR2 from the germline V gene are MNHEY and SVGAGI. CDR3 sequence (DNA): TGTGCCAGCAGAAGCGGACAGGAAAATCAGCCCCAGCATTTT. Encoded protein: CASRSGQENQPQHF.

This chain uses TRBV9 with TRBJ2-2, with D possibly being TRBD2 (6 bases). Germline V gene data show CDR1 as SGDLS and CDR2 as YYNGEE. Between the trimmed V and J ends, which lost 4 bases and 4 bases, there was a span of 14 bases. CDR3 length equals 15 residues. CDR3 sequence: CASSLSGLFTGELFF. DNA of the CDR3: TGTGCCAGCAGCCTAAGCGGACTATTCACCGGGGAGCTGTTTTTT.

The gene calls are TRBV19 and TRBJ2-3, with TRBD1 as a possible D gene (6 bases). This CDR3 has 12 amino acids. Trimming pared 3 bases from V and 8 bases from J, leaving 9 bases between. Per germline, CDR1 LNHDA and CDR2 SQIVND (reference sequence). CDR3 sequence reads: CASSIGQLTQYF. CDR3 coding DNA: TGTGCCAGTAGTATCGGACAGCTTACGCAGTATTTT.

The table lists this clone with a count of one. The V gene is TRBV9, the J gene TRBJ2-5; possibly TRBD2 for D (5 bases). V lost 0 bases, J lost 5 bases, and 11 bases lay in between. The CDR3 covers 14 residues. Germline CDR1 SGDLS, CDR2 YYNGEE. CDR3 bases: TGTGCCAGCAGCGTAGTTCCCTCGGGGGAGACCCAGTACTTC. Its protein is CASSVVPSGETQYF.

This clone was recorded a few times. V and J are TRBV7-2 and TRBJ2-1; tentatively, D is TRBD2 (6 bases). Germline loops: CDR1 SGHTA, CDR2 FQGNSA. The CDR3 has 15 amino acids. V was trimmed by 5 bases and J by 3 bases, leaving 14 bases between them. This CDR3 reads CASSLTGLGYNEQFF. CDR3 coding DNA: TGTGCCAGCAGCCTGACGGGACTTGGCTACAATGAGCAGTTCTTC.

The rearrangement links TRBV3-1 (or the pseudogene TRBV3-2) to TRBJ2-3, with D possibly TRBD2 on 5 matching bases. CDR1 LGHDT and CDR2 YNNKEL come from the germline V gene (reference sequence). V was clipped by 1 base and J by 3 bases, with 8 bases between them. This CDR3 region has 14 residues. The CDR3 reads CASSQAGVTDTQYF. The CDR3 region has the DNA TGTGCCAGCAGCCAAGCCGGGGTTACAGATACGCAGTATTTT.

This chain joins TRBV4-2 and TRBJ2-7, with D possibly TRBD2 on 5 matching bases. In germline, CDR1 is LGHNA, CDR2 YNFKEQ. Trimming took 2 bases from V and 3 from J, leaving 17 bases between them. The CDR3 sequence is 16 residues long. CDR3: CASSQTTLLELYEQYF. CDR3 in DNA: TGTGCCAGCAGCCAAACAACTTTACTAGAGCTCTACGAGCAGTACTTC.

The chain has TRBV4-1 and TRBJ2-7; D ambiguous. CDR1 and CDR2 (germline): MGHRA, YSYEKL. Trimming removed 3 bases at V and 6 bases at J, with 9 bases between. The CDR3 runs to 12 residues. CDR3 loop: CASSHHRSEQYF. The CDR3 DNA reads TGCGCCAGCAGCCACCACCGGAGCGAGCAGTACTTC.

The V call is TRBV5-4, the J call TRBJ1-4, with D tentatively TRBD1 (5 bases). Germline values: CDR1 SGHNT, CDR2 YYREEE (reference sequence). This CDR3 is built from 14 residues. V was pared by 0 bases and J by 8 bases, with 11 bases between. CDR3 nucleotides: TGTGCCAGCAGCTTGGAAGGGGCTCGGGAAAAACTGTTTTTT. It specifies CASSLEGAREKLFF.

V gene TRBV9 combines with J gene TRBJ1-3, with a weak D call TRBD1 (5 bases). The CDR3 has 15 residues. Germline CDR1 SGDLS, CDR2 YYNGEE. Trimming removed 4 bases from V and 0 bases from J, with 11 bases in between. CDR3 bases: TGTGCCAGCAGCCTCCTGGGGGGCTCTGGAAACACCATATATTTT. Translated, it gives CASSLLGGSGNTIYF.

V and J are TRBV30 and TRBJ1-1; TRBD1 agrees at 10 bases. V dropped 0 bases and J dropped 11; count of bases not matched to a gene: 9. Per germline, CDR1 GTSNPN and CDR2 SVGIG (reference sequence). The CDR3 extends over 14 amino acids. The CDR3 here is CAWSVLGQGVGAFF. DNA for the CDR3: TGTGCCTGGAGTGTACTAGGACAGGGGGTGGGTGCTTTCTTT.

CDR3 nucleotide sequence: TGTGCCAGCAGCCCCGGTTCAAAGGGGGGGGGCACCGGGGAGCTGTTTTTT. Its translation: CASSPGSKGGGTGELFF. The rearrangement links TRBV7-3 to TRBJ2-2; TRBD2 is a possible D gene (7 bases). From germline, CDR1 is SGHTA and CDR2 FQGTGA. The CDR3 is 17 residues long. Trimming pared 5 bases from V and 4 bases from J, leaving 20 bases between. The entire variable domain, with the rest obtained from reference TRBV7-3 and TRBJ2-2, is as follows: GAGVSQTPSNKVTEKGKYVELRCDPISGHTALYWYRQSLGQGPEFLIYFQGTGAADDSGLPNDRFFAVRPEGSVSTLKIQRTERGDSAVYLCASSPGSKGGGTGELFFGEGSRLTVL.